The 30 T cell receptor beta chains below come from one sample, sequenced in a study of blood T cell repertoires in COVID-19. Sequencing used immunoSEQ multiplex PCR; TCRdb keeps in-frame clones, though not all of them. This table has about 140,000 clones, less than 85% appearing once. The sample taken for sequencing was PBMCs or T cells enriched from blood (not recorded which). The receptor source for this set is a woman under 30 who had been exposed to COVID-19.

The V and J genes are TRBV27 and TRBJ2-4; 8 bases are a match to TRBD2. This CDR3 region has 17 residues. Germline loops: CDR1 MNHEY, CDR2 SMNVEV (reference sequence). After removal of 0 bases from V and 8 bases from J, the junction contained 12 bases not matched to a gene. CDR3 nucleotides: TGTGCCAGCAGTTTATCCGGGGGGCGGGGGGCGATGGACATTCAGTACTTC. Protein sequence: CASSLSGGRGAMDIQYF.

In this sample, this clone turned up a few times. The chain combines TRBV7-2 with TRBJ2-2, with D uncertain. The V and J ends lost 4 bases and 2 bases respectively, with 5 bases between them. Germline V CDR1 and CDR2: SGHTA, FQGNSA. This CDR3 region has 13 residues. This CDR3 is CASSSLNTGELFF. The DNA of the CDR3 is TGTGCCAGCAGCTCCCTAAACACCGGGGAGCTGTTTTTT.

In its sample, this clone was seen once. The genes are TRBV15 and TRBJ1-6; the D is unclear. The CDR3 contains 13 residues. With 0 bases removed from V and 16 bases from J, the gap between germline ends came to 13 bases. The germline gives CDR1 LNHNV, CDR2 YYDKDF (reference sequence). Written as DNA, the CDR3 is TGTGCCACCAGCAGAGATGCGGCGGGAGCTCTCCACTTT. Amino acid sequence: CATSRDAAGALHF.

The rearrangement uses TRBV5-1 and TRBJ2-7; D may be TRBD2 (5 bases). The V end was cut by 0 bases, the J end by 0 bases, with 10 bases between. CDR1 SGHRS and CDR2 YFSETQ come from the germline V gene. This CDR3 region has 15 residues. The CDR3 sequence is CASSLGLGSSYEQYF. The CDR3 DNA is TGCGCCAGCAGCTTGGGGTTGGGGAGCTCCTACGAGCAGTACTTC. Looking up the rest from reference TRBV5-1 and TRBJ2-7 gives the full variable domain: KAGVTQTPRYLIKTRGQQVTLSCSPISGHRSVSWYQQTPGQGLQFLFEYFSETQRNKGNFPGRFSGRQFSNSRSEMNVSTLELGDSALYLCASSLGLGSSYEQYFGPGTRLTVT.

The V gene is TRBV5-1, the J gene TRBJ1-3; a possible D gene is TRBD1 (6 bases). Germline V lookup: CDR1 SGHRS, CDR2 YFSETQ. The length of the CDR3 is 15 residues. V shed 4 bases and J shed 0 bases, with 11 bases lying between them. CDR3 sequence (DNA): TGCGCCAGCAGCCATGGACAGACCTCTGGAAACACCATATATTTT. Its translation is CASSHGQTSGNTIYF.

The chain combines TRBV4-3 with TRBJ2-3, with unresolved D. Germline loops: CDR1 LGHNA, CDR2 YSLEER. The V end lost 0 bases, the J end lost 4 bases, and 5 bases lay between the germline ends. This CDR3 contains 13 residues. The CDR3 sequence: CASSQESADTQYF. The CDR3 DNA reads as TGCGCCAGCAGCCAAGAATCCGCAGATACGCAGTATTTT.

This clone was counted once. The V and J genes are TRBV30 and TRBJ1-2; D is perhaps TRBD1 (5 bases). The CDR3 has 15 amino acids. From germline, CDR1 is GTSNPN and CDR2 SVGIG (reference sequence). V shed 0 bases and J shed 7 bases, with 18 bases lying between them. The CDR3 protein is CAWSVYRGLTAGYTF. The CDR3 bases are TGTGCCTGGAGTGTATATAGGGGACTGACGGCTGGCTACACCTTC.

V usage is TRBV6-1 and J usage is TRBJ1-3; D is possibly TRBD1 (6 bases). This CDR3 has 15 residues. V lost 2 bases, J lost 3 bases, and 11 bases lay in between. Germline loops: CDR1 MNHNS, CDR2 SASEGT. The CDR3 sequence is CASSEPGQFGNTIYF. In nucleotides, the CDR3 is TGTGCCAGCAGTGAACCAGGACAGTTTGGAAACACCATATATTTT.

This sequence joins TRBV24-1 and TRBJ2-3; 7 bases are a match to TRBD2. The V gene's germline CDR1 is KGHDR and CDR2 SFDVKD. This CDR3 contains 17 residues. Trimming took 4 bases from V and 1 from J; bases not matched to a gene: 10. CDR3 nucleotide sequence: TGTGCCACCAGTGACCCGACGACTGCGGGGGGCACAGATACGCAGTATTTT. Amino acid sequence: CATSDPTTAGGTDTQYF.

The rearrangement uses TRBV27 and TRBJ2-1, with D possibly being TRBD2 (7 bases). Germline V gene lookup returns CDR1 MNHEY and CDR2 SMNVEV (reference sequence). This CDR3 is 19 amino acids long. The V gene lost 6 bases and the J gene lost 4 bases, with 28 bases spanning the gap. CDR3 sequence: CASSRGWGGGGRKYNEQFF. The CDR3, as DNA: TGTGCCAGCAGCCGAGGGTGGGGGGGCGGAGGGAGGAAATACAATGAGCAGTTCTTC.

The rearrangement joins TRBV4-1 to TRBJ1-6, with D tentatively TRBD1 (6 bases). The CDR3 totals 15 residues. The ends were cut back, 1 base at V and 7 bases at J, with 11 bases in the middle. The germline gives CDR1 MGHRA, CDR2 YSYEKL. The CDR3 loop is CASSQGPGENSPLHF. The DNA of the CDR3 is TGCGCCAGCAGCCAAGGCCCAGGGGAGAATTCACCCCTCCACTTT.

CDR3 residues: CASSAQGGDYGYTF. CDR3 coding DNA: TGTGCCAGCAGTGCCCAAGGGGGGGACTATGGCTACACCTTC. The chain is built from TRBV2 and TRBJ1-2; weak D call: TRBD1 (6 bases). Per the germline V gene, CDR1 is SNHLY and CDR2 is FYNNEI. Between the trimmed V and J ends, which lost 4 bases and 3 bases, there was a span of 12 bases. This CDR3 is built from 14 residues.

The rearrangement uses TRBV6-5 and TRBJ1-1; perhaps TRBD1 as D (5 bases). Germline V lookup: CDR1 MNHEY, CDR2 SVGAGI. The length of the CDR3 is 14 residues. The V and J ends lost 7 bases and 0 bases respectively, with 12 bases between them. The CDR3 bases are TGTGCCAGCACCAAGGGACTCCTGAACACTGAAGCTTTCTTT. This encodes CASTKGLLNTEAFF.

The V and J genes are TRBV7-2 and TRBJ2-7; TRBD1 might be the D (6 bases). The CDR3 contains 14 residues. Germline values: CDR1 SGHTA, CDR2 FQGNSA. Trimming took 4 bases from V and 0 from J, leaving 10 bases between them. The CDR3 reads CASSSNRDSYEQYF. CDR3 in DNA: TGTGCCAGCAGCTCAAACAGGGACTCCTACGAGCAGTACTTC.

The DNA for the CDR3 is TGTGCCAGTTACGGGGTCGGCTCACCCCTCCACTTT. This gives the protein CASYGVGSPLHF. V is TRBV6-5 and J is TRBJ1-6; no firm D call. The ends were cut back, 9 bases at V and 10 bases at J, with 13 bases in the middle. In germline, CDR1 is MNHEY, CDR2 SVGAGI. The CDR3 extends over 12 amino acids.

CDR3 in DNA: TGTGCCAGCAGTCCCCTAGGAGCGGGAGAATCCAATGAGCAGTTCTTC. It specifies CASSPLGAGESNEQFF. The rearrangement links TRBV2 to TRBJ2-1; 8 bases map to TRBD2. V shed 5 bases, J shed 6 bases, and the junction held 12 bases outside the gene matches. The CDR3 is 16 amino acids. Germline V lookup: CDR1 SNHLY, CDR2 FYNNEI.

The CDR3 loop is CSSTGENYGYTF. In nucleotides, the CDR3 is TGCAGCAGCACAGGGGAAAACTATGGCTACACCTTC. This rearrangement joins TRBV29-1 to TRBJ1-2; 7 nucleotides match TRBD1. The CDR3 covers 12 residues. Germline CDR1 and CDR2: SQVTM and ANQGSEA. The V and J ends lost 8 bases and 2 bases, in that order; junction bases with no gene match: 5.

This chain uses TRBV27 with TRBJ2-7; 14 bases line up with TRBD2. Germline-derived CDR1 and CDR2 are MNHEY and SMNVEV (reference sequence). V trimming: 8 bases; J trimming: 2 bases; junction bases outside the gene matches: 11. The CDR3 has 17 residues. CDR3 nucleotides: TGTGCCAGCGCCGTGGGACTAGCGGGAGATTTCGCCTACGAGCAGTACTTC. Amino acid sequence: CASAVGLAGDFAYEQYF.

This rearrangement joins TRBV7-3 to TRBJ2-3; 9 bases are a match to TRBD1. The CDR3 has 15 amino acids. Trimming removed 2 bases from V and 2 bases from J; junction bases left unmatched: 2. Germline values: CDR1 SGHTA, CDR2 FQGTGA. The CDR3 protein is CASSLLQGATDTQYF. Written as DNA, the CDR3 is TGTGCCAGCAGCTTACTACAGGGGGCCACAGATACGCAGTATTTT.

This rearrangement joins TRBV3-1 (or the pseudogene TRBV3-2) to TRBJ1-3; D gene uncertain. V was shortened by 1 base and J by 0 bases, with 10 bases between the two germline ends. Germline loops: CDR1 LGHDT, CDR2 YNNKEL (reference sequence). This CDR3 has 16 amino acids. The CDR3 protein is CASSQAGVFSGNTIYF. CDR3 DNA sequence: TGTGCCAGCAGCCAAGCCGGTGTGTTCTCTGGAAACACCATATATTTT.

This chain joins TRBV11-2 and TRBJ1-1; possibly TRBD1 for D (5 bases). CDR3 length: 14 amino acids. The germline V and J ends were trimmed by 3 bases and 4 bases, with 12 bases remaining between them. Germline assignment: CDR1 SGHAT and CDR2 FQNNGV. The DNA for the CDR3 is TGTGCCAGCAGCTTGGGGACTTTGGTCACTGAAGCTTTCTTT. Protein sequence: CASSLGTLVTEAFF. Variable domain in full (rest from reference TRBV11-2 and TRBJ1-1): EAGVAQSPRYKIIEKRQSVAFWCNPISGHATLYWYQQILGQGPKLLIQFQNNGVVDDSQLPKDRFSAERLKGVDSTLKIQPAKLEDSAVYLCASSLGTLVTEAFFGQGTRLTVV.

The J gene is TRBJ2-2, the V gene TRBV6-5; 9 bases are a match to TRBD1. Germline V gives CDR1 MNHEY, CDR2 SVGAGI. CDR3 length: 15 amino acids. With V trimmed by 6 bases and J by 7 bases, 9 bases remained unmatched. The CDR3 here is CASRPGQGRVGELFF. In nucleotides, the CDR3 is TGTGCCAGCAGACCGGGACAGGGACGCGTCGGGGAGCTGTTTTTT.

This clone came up a few times. The genes are TRBV6-2 or TRBV6-3 and TRBJ1-5, with D uncertain. V lost 5 bases and J 0 bases, leaving 20 bases between the germline ends. The CDR3 sequence is 18 residues long. From germline, CDR1 is MNHEY and CDR2 SVGEGT. The CDR3 sequence: CASSTSDIQPYSNQPQHF. The DNA for the CDR3 is TGTGCCAGCAGTACGTCTGACATACAGCCATATAGCAATCAGCCCCAGCATTTT.

The chain uses TRBV11-2 and TRBJ2-2, with D tentatively TRBD2 (6 bases). This CDR3 has 14 amino acids. The V end lost 6 bases, the J end lost 5 bases, and 13 bases lay between the germline ends. The germline gives CDR1 SGHAT, CDR2 FQNNGV. Written as DNA, the CDR3 is TGTGCCAGCAGTCTACGGGAGTGGACCGGGGAGCTGTTTTTT. As protein: CASSLREWTGELFF.

The sample holds one count of this clone. The CDR3 DNA sequence: TGTGCCACCATAGCGGCTGGAGTTTACGAGCAGTACTTC. Its protein is CATIAAGVYEQYF. V gene TRBV28 combines with J gene TRBJ2-7, with D maybe TRBD2 (6 bases). This CDR3 spans 13 amino acids. V lost 10 bases, J lost 4 bases, and 17 bases lay in between. Germline loops: CDR1 MDHEN, CDR2 SYDVKM. Drawing the rest from reference TRBV28 and TRBJ2-7, the complete variable domain is DVKVTQSSRYLVKRTGEKVFLECVQDMDHENMFWYRQDPGLGLRLIYFSYDVKMKEKGDIPEGYSVSREKKERFSLILESASTNQTSMYLCATIAAGVYEQYFGPGTRLTVT.

The DNA of the CDR3 is TGTGCCACCAGTCCCGGGGGGCATCAGCCCCAGCATTTT. Its protein is CATSPGGHQPQHF. The chain recombines TRBV24-1 with TRBJ1-5; maybe TRBD1 (6 bases). With 6 bases removed from V and 5 bases from J, the gap between germline ends came to 10 bases. CDR3 length equals 13 residues. Germline V gives CDR1 KGHDR, CDR2 SFDVKD.

The gene calls are TRBV6-2 or TRBV6-3 and TRBJ1-2; D remains ambiguous. The V gene's germline CDR1 is MNHEY and CDR2 SVGEGT. With 4 bases removed from V and 0 bases from J, the gap between germline ends came to 12 bases. The CDR3 length is 15 residues. The chain's CDR3 is CASSSLARPNYGYTF. CDR3 nucleotide sequence: TGTGCCAGCAGTTCTCTTGCCAGGCCTAACTATGGCTACACCTTC.

This sequence joins TRBV6-2 or TRBV6-3 and TRBJ1-2; 9 bases map to TRBD1. In germline, CDR1 is MNHEY, CDR2 SVGEGT. V lost 1 base and J lost 7; bases outside the gene matches: 16. This CDR3 has 18 amino acids. Here the CDR3 reads CASSYWSPLGQGRGGYTF. The CDR3 nucleotides read TGTGCCAGCAGTTACTGGAGCCCTTTGGGACAGGGCCGTGGTGGCTACACCTTC.

The V call is TRBV9, the J call TRBJ2-7; 9 nucleotides match TRBD2. V was pared by 3 bases and J by 12 bases, with 25 bases of the junction left unmatched. This CDR3 has 18 amino acids. Germline-derived CDR1 and CDR2 are SGDLS and YYNGEE. This chain's CDR3 is CASSGWGWTSESPAFRYF. CDR3 coding DNA: TGTGCCAGCAGCGGTTGGGGGTGGACTAGCGAGAGTCCCGCTTTTCGGTACTTC.

The count of this clone is one. The V gene is TRBV3-1 (or the pseudogene TRBV3-2), the J gene TRBJ2-7, with a tentative D call TRBD2 (6 bases). The germline gives CDR1 LGHDT, CDR2 YNNKEL (reference sequence). With 4 bases removed from V and 5 bases from J, the gap between germline ends came to 12 bases. The CDR3 consists of 13 residues. CDR3: CASSPNGRDEQYF. The CDR3 DNA sequence: TGTGCCAGCAGCCCGAACGGGAGAGACGAGCAGTACTTC.